The T cell receptor (beta chain) under discussion was sequenced for a study of shared T cell receptors in the human thymus. Germline CDR1 reads WSHSY; CDR2 reads SAAADI. This CDR3 contains 14 residues. Trimming pared 4 bases from V and 0 bases from J, leaving 9 bases between. Here immunoSEQ multiplex PCR was the method, and the copy in TCRdb shows in-frame clones only, minus some. The sample shows hundreds of thousands of clones, roughly 90% of them seen only once. The data also belong to a second study, concerning human thymus T cells.

The chain links TRBV10-2 to TRBJ1-1; possibly TRBD1 for D (6 bases). The material sequenced was thymocytes. This sequence was found in a boy under two years old with a congenital heart defect. CDR3 coding DNA: TGCGCCAGCAGTGGGCGACAGGTGAACACTGAAGCTTTCTTT. Residues: CASSGRQVNTEAFF.